Listed below are T cell receptor beta chains from one sample, sequenced in a study of T cell repertoires in cytomegalovirus infection. Each CDR3 protein gets one entry after TCRdb re-called the reads with MiXCR. The table has over 150,000 distinct CDR3 sequences, approximately 19% seen once; the top ten hold around 2.7%. Sequencing was carried out using PBMCs. These TCRs come from a human donor in good health (CMV status not recorded). Some clones in this sample may be carry-over from other donors' samples. CDR3s include the opening cysteine and the closing phenylalanine or tryptophan. The D gene is left open where the match is weak. Some rows mark clone size as missing; the rest say once, few, many or name a class of expanded clone.

TRBV7-4	TRBJ1-5	.	.	CASSLTGYNQPQHF	TGTGCCAGCAGCTTGACAGGTTACAATCAGCCCCAGCATTTT
TRBV7-2	TRBJ2-7	.	.	CASSFHRNYEQYF	TGTGCCAGCAGCTTTCATCGAAACTACGAGCAGTACTTC
TRBV7-8	TRBJ2-5	many	.	CASSMMDPGETQYF	TGTGCCAGCAGCATGATGGATCCTGGCGAGACCCAGTACTTC
TRBV6-1	TRBJ1-5	many	.	CASSEAGQQNQPQHF	TGTGCCAGCAGTGAAGCGGGACAACAAAATCAGCCCCAGCATTTT
TRBV7-3	TRBJ2-5	many	TRBD1	CASSPTGGETQYF	TGTGCCAGCAGCCCCACAGGGGGTGAGACCCAGTACTTC
TRBV29-1	TRBJ2-1	.	.	CSVGDPHAGFF	TGCAGCGTTGGCGACCCGCACGCAGGGTTCTTC
TRBV4-2	TRBJ2-7	.	.	CASKAGAGEQYF	TGTGCCAGCAAAGCCGGAGCAGGCGAGCAGTACTTC
TRBV6-6	TRBJ2-2	few	.	CASSGTSGIYTGELFF	TGTGCCAGCAGCGGAACATCAGGCATTTACACCGGGGAGCTGTTTTTT
TRBV7-7	TRBJ2-1	many	.	CASSLAWAASHNEQFF	TGTGCTAGCAGCTTAGCATGGGCAGCCAGCCACAATGAGCAGTTCTTC
TRBV7-6	TRBJ2-7	many	TRBD2	CASSGRGLAGAGEQYF	TGTGCCAGCAGCGGTAGAGGACTAGCGGGAGCGGGTGAGCAGTACTTC
TRBV30	TRBJ2-7	.	.	CAWREDDYEQYF	TGTGCCTGGAGGGAGGATGACTACGAGCAGTACTTC
TRBV11-2	TRBJ1-2	many	.	CASSSQTGGGYGYTF	TGTGCCAGCAGCTCACAGACAGGAGGTGGCTATGGCTACACCTTC
TRBV7-2	TRBJ2-7	few	TRBD1	CASSNRGQGAYEQYF	TGTGCCAGCAGCAATAGGGGACAGGGGGCTTACGAGCAGTACTTC
TRBV12-3/TRBV12-4	TRBJ1-2	many	.	CASSLGRTLGYTF	TGTGCCAGCAGTTTGGGCAGAACCCTGGGCTACACCTTC
TRBV7-3	TRBJ2-6	few	TRBD1	CASSYTGGSGANVLTF	TGTGCCAGCAGCTATACAGGGGGCTCTGGGGCCAACGTCCTGACTTTC
TRBV19	TRBJ1-1	.	.	CASSTTLRSNTEAFF	TGTGCCAGCAGTACGACATTAAGATCCAACACTGAAGCTTTCTTT
TRBV18	TRBJ1-2	many	.	CASSPGDPLPRGYGYTF	TGTGCCAGCTCACCGGGGGACCCTCTCCCTCGGGGCTATGGCTACACCTTC
TRBV20-1	TRBJ2-4	.	.	CSAGQGFSAKNIQYF	TGCAGTGCTGGCCAAGGATTTTCAGCCAAAAACATTCAGTACTTC
TRBV19	TRBJ1-5	few	.	CASSGGRMWEPQHF	TGTGCCAGTAGCGGGGGTCGGATGTGGGAGCCCCAGCATTTT
TRBV7-2	TRBJ2-7	few	.	CASSLLPPGDYEQYF	TGTGCCAGCAGCTTATTGCCCCCGGGAGACTACGAGCAGTACTTC
TRBV20-1	TRBJ2-1	many	.	CSAKHGDNEQFF	TGCAGTGCTAAACACGGAGACAATGAGCAGTTCTTC
TRBV20-1	TRBJ1-4	.	.	CSAPNPGESNEKLFF	TGCAGTGCTCCTAACCCGGGGGAATCTAATGAAAAACTGTTTTTT
TRBV7-6	TRBJ2-5	.	.	CASSFPVLETQYF	TGTGCCAGCAGCTTCCCTGTCCTCGAGACCCAGTACTTC
TRBV7-2	TRBJ2-1	.	.	CASSPEGLYNEQFF	TGTGCCAGCAGTCCCGAGGGCCTGTACAATGAGCAGTTCTTC
TRBV20-1	TRBJ2-3	.	TRBD1	CSAAPRGPDTQYF	TGCAGTGCCGCCCCCAGGGGGCCAGATACGCAGTATTTT
TRBV19	TRBJ2-1	.	TRBD2	CASSPRVAGVRNNEQFF	TGTGCCAGTAGTCCACGAGTAGCGGGGGTGAGAAACAATGAGCAGTTCTTC
TRBV6-6	TRBJ1-1	.	.	CASSYSTDTEKAFF	TGTGCCAGCAGTTACAGTACCGACACTGAAAAGGCTTTCTTT
TRBV20-1	TRBJ2-7	.	TRBD1	CSARAGTGGREQYF	TGCAGTGCTAGGGCCGGGACAGGGGGACGCGAGCAGTACTTC
TRBV20-1	TRBJ2-7	.	.	CSARGVSYEQYF	TGCAGTGCTAGGGGCGTTTCCTACGAGCAGTACTTC
TRBV28	TRBJ1-5	few	.	CASTSGPSRQPQHF	TGTGCCAGCACCTCCGGCCCCTCGCGTCAGCCCCAGCATTTT
TRBV19	TRBJ1-1	few	TRBD1	CASSILETGGDRLLEAFF	TGTGCCAGTAGTATACTCGAGACAGGGGGCGATCGGTTACTCGAAGCTTTCTTT
TRBV20-1	TRBJ2-1	few	.	CSVTLEEKNNEQFF	TGCAGTGTCACCCTAGAAGAAAAAAACAATGAGCAGTTCTTC
TRBV14	TRBJ2-7	.	.	CASSQVGGFYEQYF	TGTGCCAGCAGCCAAGTAGGGGGGTTCTACGAGCAGTACTTC
TRBV19	TRBJ2-1	.	.	CASRPQGYNEQFF	TGTGCCAGTAGACCCCAGGGTTACAATGAGCAGTTCTTC
TRBV7-2	TRBJ2-3	.	TRBD2	CASSWGLAGGSADTQYF	TGTGCCAGCAGCTGGGGACTAGCGGGAGGGAGCGCAGATACGCAGTATTTT
TRBV6-2/TRBV6-3	TRBJ2-1	.	TRBD2	CASSWTSGNRQNEQFF	TGTGCCAGCAGTTGGACTAGCGGGAATCGCCAGAATGAGCAGTTCTTC
TRBV6-6	TRBJ1-3	many	TRBD1	CASSYSGRGIFGNTIYF	TGTGCCAGCAGTTACTCCGGCAGGGGGATCTTTGGAAACACCATATATTTT
TRBV28	TRBJ2-7	.	TRBD2	CASRFGTSGYPYEQYF	TGTGCCAGCCGTTTTGGGACTAGCGGATATCCCTACGAGCAGTACTTC
TRBV7-9	TRBJ1-1	many	.	CASSFGGRNTEAFF	TGTGCCAGCAGCTTTGGGGGCCGGAACACTGAAGCTTTCTTT
TRBV11-2	TRBJ2-7	many	TRBD1	CASSQLDRLTGGQYF	TGTGCCAGCAGCCAACTGGACAGGCTAACGGGCGGGCAGTACTTC
TRBV7-2	TRBJ2-1	.	.	CASSLVRLGSSYNEQFF	TGTGCCAGCAGCTTAGTCCGACTCGGTAGCTCCTACAATGAGCAGTTCTTC
TRBV12-3/TRBV12-4	TRBJ1-4	few	.	CASSRTGNEKLFF	TGTGCCAGCAGCCGGACGGGTAATGAAAAACTGTTTTTT
TRBV7-8	TRBJ2-1	few	.	CASSLGVLLTMEQFF	TGTGCCAGCAGCTTAGGGGTCTTACTGACAATGGAGCAGTTCTTC
TRBV7-8	TRBJ2-1	many	TRBD2	CASSRSVAGVYNEQFF	TGTGCCAGCAGCCGGTCCGTAGCGGGGGTTTACAATGAGCAGTTCTTC